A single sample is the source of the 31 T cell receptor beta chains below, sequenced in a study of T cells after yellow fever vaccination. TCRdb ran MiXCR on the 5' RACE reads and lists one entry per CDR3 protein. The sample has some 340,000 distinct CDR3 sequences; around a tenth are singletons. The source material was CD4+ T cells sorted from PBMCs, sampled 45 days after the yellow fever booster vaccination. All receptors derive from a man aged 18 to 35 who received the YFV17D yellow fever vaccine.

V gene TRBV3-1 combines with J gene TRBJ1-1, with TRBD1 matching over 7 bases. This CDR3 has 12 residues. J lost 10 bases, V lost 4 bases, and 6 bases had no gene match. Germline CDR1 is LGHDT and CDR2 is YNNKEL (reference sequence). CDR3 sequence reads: CASSPTGRRAFF. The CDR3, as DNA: TGTGCCAGCAGCCCGACAGGGCGGAGAGCTTTCTTT.

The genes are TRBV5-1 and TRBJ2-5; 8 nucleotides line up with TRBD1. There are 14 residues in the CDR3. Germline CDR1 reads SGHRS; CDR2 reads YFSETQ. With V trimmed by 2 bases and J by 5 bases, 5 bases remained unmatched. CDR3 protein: CASSFAGGDETQYF. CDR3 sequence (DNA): TGCGCCAGCAGCTTTGCAGGGGGCGATGAGACCCAGTACTTC. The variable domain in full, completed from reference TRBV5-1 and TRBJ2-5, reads KAGVTQTPRYLIKTRGQQVTLSCSPISGHRSVSWYQQTPGQGLQFLFEYFSETQRNKGNFPGRFSGRQFSNSRSEMNVSTLELGDSALYLCASSFAGGDETQYFGPGTRLLVL.

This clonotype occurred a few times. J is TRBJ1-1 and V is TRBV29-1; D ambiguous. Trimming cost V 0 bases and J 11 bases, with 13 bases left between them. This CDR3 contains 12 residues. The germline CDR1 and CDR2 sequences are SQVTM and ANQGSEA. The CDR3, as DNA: TGCAGCGTTGAAGATCAGATATTCGGGGCTTTCTTT. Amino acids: CSVEDQIFGAFF.

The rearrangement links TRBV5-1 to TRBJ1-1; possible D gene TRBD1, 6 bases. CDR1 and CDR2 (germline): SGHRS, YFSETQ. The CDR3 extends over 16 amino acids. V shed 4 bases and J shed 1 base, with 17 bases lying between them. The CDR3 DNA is TGCGCCAGCAGCCGCGCCCTCGGGGGGCAGAACACTGAAGCTTTCTTT. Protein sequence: CASSRALGGQNTEAFF.

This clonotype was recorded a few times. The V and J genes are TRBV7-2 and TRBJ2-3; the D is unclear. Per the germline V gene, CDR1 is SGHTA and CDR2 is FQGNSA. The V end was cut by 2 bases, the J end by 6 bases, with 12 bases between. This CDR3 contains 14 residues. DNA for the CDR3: TGTGCCAGCAGCTTACGGGCATTCGGGGATACGCAGTATTTT. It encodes CASSLRAFGDTQYF.

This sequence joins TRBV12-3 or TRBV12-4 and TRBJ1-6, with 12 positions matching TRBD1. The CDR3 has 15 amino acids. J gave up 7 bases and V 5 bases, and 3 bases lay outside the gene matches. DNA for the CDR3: TGTGCCAGCAGTGGGACAGGGGGCGGCAATTCACCCCTCCACTTT. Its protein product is CASSGTGGGNSPLHF.

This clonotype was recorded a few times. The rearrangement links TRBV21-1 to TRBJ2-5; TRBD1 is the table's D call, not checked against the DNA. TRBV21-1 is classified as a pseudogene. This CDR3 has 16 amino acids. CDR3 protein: CASSSERTGPWETQYF. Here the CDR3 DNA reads TGTGCCAGCAGCAGCGAACGGACAGGCCCGTGGGAGACCCAGTACTTC.

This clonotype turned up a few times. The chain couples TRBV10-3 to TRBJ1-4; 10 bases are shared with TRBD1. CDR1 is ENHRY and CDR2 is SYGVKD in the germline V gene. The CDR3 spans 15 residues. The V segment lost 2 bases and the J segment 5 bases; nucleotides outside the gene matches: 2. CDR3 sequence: CAISEPGQGNEKLFF. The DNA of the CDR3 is TGTGCCATCAGTGAGCCGGGACAGGGGAATGAAAAACTGTTTTTT.

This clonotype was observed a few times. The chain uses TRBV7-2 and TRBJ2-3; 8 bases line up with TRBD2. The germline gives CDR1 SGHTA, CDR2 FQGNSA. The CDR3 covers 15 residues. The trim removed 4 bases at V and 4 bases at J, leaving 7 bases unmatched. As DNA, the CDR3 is TGTGCCAGCAGCTCCGGGGGGGCCGGCCCAGATACGCAGTATTTT. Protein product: CASSSGGAGPDTQYF.

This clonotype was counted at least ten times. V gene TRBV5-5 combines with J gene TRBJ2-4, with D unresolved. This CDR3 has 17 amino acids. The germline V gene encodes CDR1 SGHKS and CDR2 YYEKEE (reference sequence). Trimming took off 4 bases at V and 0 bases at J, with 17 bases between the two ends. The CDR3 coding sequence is TGTGCCAGCAGCCCCCCCCTGGCTCAAATAGCCAAAAACATTCAGTACTTC. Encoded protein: CASSPPLAQIAKNIQYF.

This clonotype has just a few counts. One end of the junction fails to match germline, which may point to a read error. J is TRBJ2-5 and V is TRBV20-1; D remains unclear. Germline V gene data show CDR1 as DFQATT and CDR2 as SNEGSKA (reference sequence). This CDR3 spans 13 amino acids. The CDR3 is CSASFVNQETQYF. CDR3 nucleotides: TGCAGTGCTAGTTTCGTCAACCAAGAGACCCAGTATTTC.

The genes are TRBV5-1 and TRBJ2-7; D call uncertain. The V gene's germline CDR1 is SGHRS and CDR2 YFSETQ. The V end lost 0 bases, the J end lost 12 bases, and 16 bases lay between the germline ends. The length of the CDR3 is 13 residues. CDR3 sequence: CASSLAGQSALYF. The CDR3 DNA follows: TGCGCCAGCAGCTTGGCTGGCCAGAGCGCTCTGTACTTC.

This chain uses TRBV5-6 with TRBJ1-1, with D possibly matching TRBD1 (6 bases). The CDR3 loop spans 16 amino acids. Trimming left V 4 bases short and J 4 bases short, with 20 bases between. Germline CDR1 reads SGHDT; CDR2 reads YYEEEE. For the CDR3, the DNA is TGTGCCAGCAGCCGGTGGGGGGCGCTTAGTGGCACTGAAGCTTTCTTT. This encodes CASSRWGALSGTEAFF.

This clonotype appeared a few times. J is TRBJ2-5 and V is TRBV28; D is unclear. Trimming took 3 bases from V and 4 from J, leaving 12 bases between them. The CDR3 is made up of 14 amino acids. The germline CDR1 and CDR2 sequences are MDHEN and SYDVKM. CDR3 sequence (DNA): TGTGCCAGCAGTTTCAGTCTAGGCGGAGAGACCCAGTACTTC. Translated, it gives CASSFSLGGETQYF.

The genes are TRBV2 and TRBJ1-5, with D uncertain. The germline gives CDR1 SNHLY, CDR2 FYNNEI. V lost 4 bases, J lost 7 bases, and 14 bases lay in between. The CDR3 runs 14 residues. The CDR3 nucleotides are TGTGCCAGCAGTGGTGTAAGGTTGGAACAGCCCCAGCATTTT. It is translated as CASSGVRLEQPQHF.

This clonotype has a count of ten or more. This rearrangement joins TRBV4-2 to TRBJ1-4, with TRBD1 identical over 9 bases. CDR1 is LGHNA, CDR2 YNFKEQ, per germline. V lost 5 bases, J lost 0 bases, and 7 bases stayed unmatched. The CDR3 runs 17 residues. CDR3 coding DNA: TGTGCCAGCAGCGATGGACAGGGGCGAGCAACTAATGAAAAACTGTTTTTT. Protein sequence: CASSDGQGRATNEKLFF.

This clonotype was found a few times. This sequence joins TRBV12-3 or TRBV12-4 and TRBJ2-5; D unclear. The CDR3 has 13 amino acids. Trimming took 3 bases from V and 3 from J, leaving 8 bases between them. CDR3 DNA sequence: TGTGCCAGCAGTTTGCTAGAAAAAGAGACCCAGTACTTC. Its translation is CASSLLEKETQYF.

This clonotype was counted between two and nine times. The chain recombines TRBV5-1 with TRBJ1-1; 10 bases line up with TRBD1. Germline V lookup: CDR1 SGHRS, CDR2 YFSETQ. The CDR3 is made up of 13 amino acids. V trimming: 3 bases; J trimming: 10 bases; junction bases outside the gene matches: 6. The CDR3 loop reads CASSSSTGGRAFF. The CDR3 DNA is TGCGCCAGCAGCTCGTCGACAGGGGGCAGAGCTTTCTTT.

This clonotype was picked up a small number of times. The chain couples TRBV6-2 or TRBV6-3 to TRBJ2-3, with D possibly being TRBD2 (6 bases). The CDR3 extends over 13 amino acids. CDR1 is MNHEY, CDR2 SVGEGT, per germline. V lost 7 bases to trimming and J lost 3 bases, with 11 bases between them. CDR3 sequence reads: CASTHRGTDTQYF. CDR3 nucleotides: TGTGCCAGCACCCACCGGGGGACAGATACGCAGTATTTT.

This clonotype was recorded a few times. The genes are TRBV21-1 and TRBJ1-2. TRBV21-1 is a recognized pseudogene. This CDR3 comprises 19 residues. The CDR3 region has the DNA TGTGCCAGCAGCAAAGTCGAGAGGAGAAAACATAGAAATAACTATGGCTACACCTTC. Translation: CASSKVERRKHRNNYGYTF.

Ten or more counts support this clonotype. CDR3 amino acids: CASSSYSAPGTDTQYF. Written as DNA, the CDR3 is TGTGCCAGCAGCTCCTACTCGGCCCCCGGCACAGATACGCAGTATTTT. The rearrangement joins TRBV7-9 to TRBJ2-3; D unclear. The germline V and J ends were trimmed by 4 bases and 1 base, with 15 bases remaining between them. This CDR3 contains 16 residues. From germline, CDR1 is SEHNR and CDR2 FQNEAQ (reference sequence).

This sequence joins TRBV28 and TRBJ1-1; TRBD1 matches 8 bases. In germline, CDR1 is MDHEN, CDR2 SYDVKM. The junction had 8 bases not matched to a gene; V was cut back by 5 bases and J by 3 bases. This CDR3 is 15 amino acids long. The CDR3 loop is CASSGTGPWDTEAFF. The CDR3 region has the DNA TGTGCCAGCAGTGGGACAGGACCTTGGGACACTGAAGCTTTCTTT.

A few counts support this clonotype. The CDR3 bases are TGTGCCACCAGTGATACCGGGACTAGCGGTAGGAATGAGCAGTTCTTC. It encodes CATSDTGTSGRNEQFF. The rearrangement links TRBV24-1 to TRBJ2-1; TRBD2 agrees at 11 bases. CDR3 length: 16 amino acids. V was clipped by 3 bases and J by 7 bases; unmatched bases: 7. Germline V gene data show CDR1 as KGHDR and CDR2 as SFDVKD.

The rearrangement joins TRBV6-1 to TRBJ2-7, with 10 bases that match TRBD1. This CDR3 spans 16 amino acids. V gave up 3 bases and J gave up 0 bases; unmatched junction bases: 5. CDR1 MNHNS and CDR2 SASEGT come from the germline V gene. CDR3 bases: TGTGCCAGCAGTGAGCCCGGGACAGGGGCCTCCTACGAGCAGTACTTC. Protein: CASSEPGTGASYEQYF.

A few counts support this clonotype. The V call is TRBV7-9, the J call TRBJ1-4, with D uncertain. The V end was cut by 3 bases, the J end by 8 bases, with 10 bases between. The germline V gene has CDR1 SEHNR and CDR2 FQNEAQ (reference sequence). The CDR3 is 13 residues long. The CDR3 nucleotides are TGTGCCAGCAGCTTGATTGGGAGCGAAAAACTGTTTTTT. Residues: CASSLIGSEKLFF.

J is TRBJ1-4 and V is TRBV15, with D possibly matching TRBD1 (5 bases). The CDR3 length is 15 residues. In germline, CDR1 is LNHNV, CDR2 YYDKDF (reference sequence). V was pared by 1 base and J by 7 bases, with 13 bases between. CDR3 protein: CATSRGGVQGEKLFF. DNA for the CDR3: TGTGCCACCAGCAGAGGCGGGGTCCAGGGTGAAAAACTGTTTTTT. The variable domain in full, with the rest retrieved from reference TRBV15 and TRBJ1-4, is DAMVIQNPRYQVTQFGKPVTLSCSQTLNHNVMYWYQQKSSQAPKLLFHYYDKDFNNEADTPDNFQSRRPNTSFCFLDIRSPGLGDTAMYLCATSRGGVQGEKLFFGSGTQLSVL.

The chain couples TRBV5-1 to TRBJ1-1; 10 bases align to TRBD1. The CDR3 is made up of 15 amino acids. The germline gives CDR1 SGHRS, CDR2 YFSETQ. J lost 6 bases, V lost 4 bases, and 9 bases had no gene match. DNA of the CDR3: TGCGCCAGCAGCCCGGGACAGGGGCGTTGGGCTGAAGCTTTCTTT. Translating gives CASSPGQGRWAEAFF. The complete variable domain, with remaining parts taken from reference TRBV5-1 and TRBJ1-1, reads KAGVTQTPRYLIKTRGQQVTLSCSPISGHRSVSWYQQTPGQGLQFLFEYFSETQRNKGNFPGRFSGRQFSNSRSEMNVSTLELGDSALYLCASSPGQGRWAEAFFGQGTRLTVV.

The chain's CDR3 is CATSKDFHNEQFF. CDR3 coding DNA: TGTGCCACTTCAAAGGACTTTCACAATGAGCAGTTCTTC. The chain has TRBV24-1 and TRBJ2-1; D perhaps matches TRBD2 (5 bases). Germline assignment: CDR1 KGHDR and CDR2 SFDVKD. Deletions cut 10 bases from V and 5 bases from J, with 14 bases between. This CDR3 spans 13 amino acids.

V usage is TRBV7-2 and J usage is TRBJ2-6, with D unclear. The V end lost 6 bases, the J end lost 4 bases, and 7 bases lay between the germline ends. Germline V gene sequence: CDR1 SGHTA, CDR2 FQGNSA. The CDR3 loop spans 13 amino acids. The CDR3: CASRFQGANVLTF. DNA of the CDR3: TGTGCCAGCAGATTTCAGGGGGCCAACGTCCTGACTTTC.

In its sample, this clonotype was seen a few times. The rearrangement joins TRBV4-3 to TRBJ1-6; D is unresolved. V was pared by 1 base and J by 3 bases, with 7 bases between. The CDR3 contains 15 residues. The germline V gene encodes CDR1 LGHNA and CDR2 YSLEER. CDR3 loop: CASSQARFYNSPLHF. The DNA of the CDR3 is TGCGCCAGCAGCCAAGCTCGTTTCTATAATTCACCCCTCCACTTT.

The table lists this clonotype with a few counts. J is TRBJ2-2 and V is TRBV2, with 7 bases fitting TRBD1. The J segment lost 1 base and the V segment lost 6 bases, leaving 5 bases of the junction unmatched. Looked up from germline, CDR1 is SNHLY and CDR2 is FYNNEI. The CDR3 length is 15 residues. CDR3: CASRGRQGNTGELFF. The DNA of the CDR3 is TGTGCCAGCAGGGGTAGACAGGGGAACACCGGGGAGCTGTTTTTT.